This T cell receptor beta chain was sequenced during a study of blood T cell repertoires in COVID-19. At the level of the study: Whether acute or convalescent, the COVID-19 samples came from the United States, Italy and Spain. PBMCs, B-cell-depleted T cells, or T cells were the source of the cDNA or gDNA that made up the material.

In the original workflow: Amplification of reference gene primers was used by the study to estimate nucleated cell counts. Generated by immunoSEQ multiplex PCR, the TCRdb table keeps only in-frame clones and is missing some. Clone size and the V and J calls come from that table; the DNA yielded D and trimming. The sample lists 200,000 to 250,000 clones, about 88% occurring once. Germline loops: CDR1 SGDLS, CDR2 YYNGEE. The V gene end was trimmed by 3 bases and the J gene end by 3 bases; junction bases not matched to a gene: 7. CDR3 length: 15 residues. The sample was peripheral blood. The V and J genes are TRBV9 and TRBJ1-1; 8 bases map to TRBD1. The TCR was taken from a man aged 35-49 years with active or convalescent COVID-19. Written as DNA, the CDR3 is TGTGCCAGCAGCGGGCAGGGGGCGGGTGACACTGAAGCTTTCTTT. Translation: CASSGQGAGDTEAFF.